One sample yielded the 2 T cell receptor beta chains listed below, sequenced in a study of OX40 agonist ivuxolimab in advanced cancers. Clones were sequenced by immunoSEQ multiplex PCR, and TCRdb holds only the in-frame ones, with some missing. The profile shows approximately 68,000 clones, approximately 89% of them singletons. Here the sequenced sample was CD4+ or CD8+ T cells sorted from blood, taken in a trial of the OX40 agonist ivuxolimab. The receptors stem from an adult with an advanced solid tumor such as melanoma, head and neck, liver or kidney cancer.

The V call is TRBV28, the J call TRBJ1-2, with D unclear. Germline lookup yields CDR1 MDHEN and CDR2 SYDVKM. This CDR3 is 15 amino acids long. V was shortened by 3 bases and J by 3 bases, with 14 bases between the two germline ends. The CDR3 reads CASSFSTLGHYGYTF. DNA for the CDR3: TGTGCCAGCAGTTTTTCGACTCTTGGACACTATGGCTACACCTTC.

The rearrangement uses TRBV29-1 and TRBJ1-1; 9 nucleotides align to TRBD1. Germline trimming cut 5 bases from V and 5 bases from J; bases unmatched to any gene: 3. Germline loops: CDR1 SQVTM, CDR2 ANQGSEA. This CDR3 spans 12 amino acids. The CDR3 DNA is TGCAGCGTTAGGACAGGGGTTACTGAAGCTTTCTTT. Its protein is CSVRTGVTEAFF.